This TCR beta chain was recorded in a study of blood T cell repertoires in COVID-19. Study in general: Spain, Italy and the United States supplied samples that represented acute and convalescent COVID-19.

Participants, about 18 to 89 years old, spanned 25 or so US areas. Symptom resolution, clearance, or two negative PCRs marked donors in Cohort 3 as recovered. The repertoire was sequenced with immunoSEQ multiplex PCR; TCRdb's copy has only in-frame clones and lacks some. Among some 400,000 clones listed, about 89% were seen once. The CDR3 has 24 amino acids. Trimming took 6 bases from V and 0 from J; bases not matched to a gene: 24. CDR1 SGHAT and CDR2 FQNNGV come from the germline V gene. This clonotype was sampled from a man aged 25-40 years who had recovered from COVID-19. This chain connects TRBV11-2 to TRBJ2-1, with 15 bases lining up with TRBD2. Sequencing used PBMCs or T cells enriched from blood (not recorded which). Here the CDR3 reads CASSPWVWSGTSGGSRSSYNEQFF. In DNA form, the CDR3 reads TGTGCCAGCAGTCCATGGGTCTGGTCAGGGACTAGCGGGGGGTCACGGAGCTCCTACAATGAGCAGTTCTTC.